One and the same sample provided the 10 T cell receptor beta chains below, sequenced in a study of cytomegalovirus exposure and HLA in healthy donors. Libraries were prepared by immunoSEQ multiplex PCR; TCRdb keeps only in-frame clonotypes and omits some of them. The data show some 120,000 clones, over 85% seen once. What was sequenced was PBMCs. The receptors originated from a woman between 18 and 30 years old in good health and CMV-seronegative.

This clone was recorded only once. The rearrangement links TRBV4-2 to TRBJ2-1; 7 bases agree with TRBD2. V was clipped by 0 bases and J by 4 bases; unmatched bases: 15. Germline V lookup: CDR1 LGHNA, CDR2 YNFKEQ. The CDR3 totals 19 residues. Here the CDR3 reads CASSQDPLGAGVNYNEQFF. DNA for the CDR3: TGTGCCAGCAGCCAAGACCCCCTTGGGGCGGGAGTCAATTACAATGAGCAGTTCTTC.

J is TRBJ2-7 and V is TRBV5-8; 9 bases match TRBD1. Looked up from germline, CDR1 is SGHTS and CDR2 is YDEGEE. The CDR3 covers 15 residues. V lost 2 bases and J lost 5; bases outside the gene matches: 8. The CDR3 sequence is CASSFWDRVKDEQYF. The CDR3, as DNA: TGTGCCAGCAGCTTTTGGGACAGGGTAAAGGACGAGCAGTACTTC.

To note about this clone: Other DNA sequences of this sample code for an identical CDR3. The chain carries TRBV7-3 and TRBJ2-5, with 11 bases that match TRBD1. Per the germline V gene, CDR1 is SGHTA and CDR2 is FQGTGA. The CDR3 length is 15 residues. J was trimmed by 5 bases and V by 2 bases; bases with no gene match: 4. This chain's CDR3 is CASSLGQGAGETQYF. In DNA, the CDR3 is TGTGCCAGCAGCTTAGGACAGGGGGCAGGGGAGACCCAGTACTTC. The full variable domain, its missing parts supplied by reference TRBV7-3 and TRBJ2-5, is GAGVSQTPSNKVTEKGKYVELRCDPISGHTALYWYRQSLGQGPEFLIYFQGTGAADDSGLPNDRFFAVRPEGSVSTLKIQRTERGDSAVYLCASSLGQGAGETQYFGPGTRLLVL.

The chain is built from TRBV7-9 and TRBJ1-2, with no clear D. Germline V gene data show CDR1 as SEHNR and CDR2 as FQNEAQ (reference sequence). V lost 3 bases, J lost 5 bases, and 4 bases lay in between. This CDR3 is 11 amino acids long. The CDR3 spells CASSFGYGYTF. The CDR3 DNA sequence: TGTGCCAGCAGCTTCGGGTATGGCTACACCTTC.

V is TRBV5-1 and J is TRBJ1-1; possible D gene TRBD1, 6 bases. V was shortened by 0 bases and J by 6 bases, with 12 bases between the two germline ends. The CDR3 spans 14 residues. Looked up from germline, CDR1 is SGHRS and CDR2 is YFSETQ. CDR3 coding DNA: TGCGCCAGCAGCTTGGAACAGGGCAAGTCTGAAGCTTTCTTT. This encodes CASSLEQGKSEAFF.

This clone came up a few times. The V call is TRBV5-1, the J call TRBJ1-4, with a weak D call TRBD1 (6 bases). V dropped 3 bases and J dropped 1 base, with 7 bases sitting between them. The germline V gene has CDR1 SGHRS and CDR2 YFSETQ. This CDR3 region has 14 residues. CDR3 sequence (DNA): TGCGCCAGCAGCTCACAGGGAACTAATGAAAAACTGTTTTTT. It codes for CASSSQGTNEKLFF.

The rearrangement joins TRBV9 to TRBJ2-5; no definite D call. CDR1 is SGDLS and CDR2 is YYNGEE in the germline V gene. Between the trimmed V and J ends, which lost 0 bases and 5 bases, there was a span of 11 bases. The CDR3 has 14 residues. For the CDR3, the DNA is TGTGCCAGCAGCGTAGTCGGTAGCTCGGAGACCCAGTACTTC. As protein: CASSVVGSSETQYF.

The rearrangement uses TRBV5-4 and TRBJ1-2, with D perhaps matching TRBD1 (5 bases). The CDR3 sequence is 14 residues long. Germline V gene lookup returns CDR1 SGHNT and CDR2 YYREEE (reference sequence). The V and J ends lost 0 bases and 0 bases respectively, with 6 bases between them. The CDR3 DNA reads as TGTGCCAGCAGCTTGGCCAGGGCTAACTATGGCTACACCTTC. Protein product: CASSLARANYGYTF.

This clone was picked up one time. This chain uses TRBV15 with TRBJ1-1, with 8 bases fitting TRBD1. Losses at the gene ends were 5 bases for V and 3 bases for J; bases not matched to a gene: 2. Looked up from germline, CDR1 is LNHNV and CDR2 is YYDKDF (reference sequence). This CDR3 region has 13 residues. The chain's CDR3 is CATSDRGYTEAFF. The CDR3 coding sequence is TGTGCCACCAGCGACAGGGGTTACACTGAAGCTTTCTTT.

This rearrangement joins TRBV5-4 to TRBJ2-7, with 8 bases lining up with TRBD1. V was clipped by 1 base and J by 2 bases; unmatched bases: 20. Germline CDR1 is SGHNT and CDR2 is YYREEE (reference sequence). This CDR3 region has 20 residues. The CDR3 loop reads CASSLKFSVGGQDGTYEQYF. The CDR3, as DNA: TGTGCCAGCAGCTTGAAGTTTTCTGTGGGGGGACAGGACGGAACCTACGAGCAGTACTTC.